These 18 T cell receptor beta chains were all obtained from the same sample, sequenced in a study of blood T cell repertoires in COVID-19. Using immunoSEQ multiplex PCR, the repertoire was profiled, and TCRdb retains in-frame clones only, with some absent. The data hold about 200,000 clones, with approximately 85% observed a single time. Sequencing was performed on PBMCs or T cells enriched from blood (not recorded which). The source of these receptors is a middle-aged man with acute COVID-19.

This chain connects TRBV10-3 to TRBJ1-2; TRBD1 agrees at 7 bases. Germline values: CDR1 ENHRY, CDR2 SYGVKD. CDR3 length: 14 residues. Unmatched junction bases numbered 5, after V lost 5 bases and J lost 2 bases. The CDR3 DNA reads TGTGCCATCAGTAGAGACAGGGTAAACTATGGCTACACCTTC. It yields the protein CAISRDRVNYGYTF.

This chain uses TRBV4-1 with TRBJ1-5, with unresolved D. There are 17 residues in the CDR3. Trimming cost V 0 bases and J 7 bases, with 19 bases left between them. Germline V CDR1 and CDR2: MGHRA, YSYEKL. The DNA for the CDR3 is TGCGCCAGCAGCCAAGATCTAAGAAGACTAAACGGGCAGCCCCAGCATTTT. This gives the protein CASSQDLRRLNGQPQHF.

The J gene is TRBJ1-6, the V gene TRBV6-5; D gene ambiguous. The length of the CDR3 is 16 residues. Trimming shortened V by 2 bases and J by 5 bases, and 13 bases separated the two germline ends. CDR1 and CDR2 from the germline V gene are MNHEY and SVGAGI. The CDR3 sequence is CASSYTWTRDNSPLHF. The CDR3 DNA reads TGTGCCAGCAGTTACACCTGGACTCGCGATAATTCACCCCTCCACTTT.

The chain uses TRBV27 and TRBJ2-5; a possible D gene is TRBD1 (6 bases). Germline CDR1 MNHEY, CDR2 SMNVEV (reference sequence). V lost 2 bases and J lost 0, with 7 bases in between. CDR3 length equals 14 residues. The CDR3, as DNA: TGTGCCAGCAGTTTAGACAGGTACCAAGAGACCCAGTACTTC. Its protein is CASSLDRYQETQYF.

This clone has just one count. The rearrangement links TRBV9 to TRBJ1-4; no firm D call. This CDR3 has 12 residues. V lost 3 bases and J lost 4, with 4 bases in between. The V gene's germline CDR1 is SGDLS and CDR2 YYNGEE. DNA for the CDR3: TGTGCCAGCAGCGCACTTAATGAAAAACTGTTTTTT. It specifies CASSALNEKLFF.

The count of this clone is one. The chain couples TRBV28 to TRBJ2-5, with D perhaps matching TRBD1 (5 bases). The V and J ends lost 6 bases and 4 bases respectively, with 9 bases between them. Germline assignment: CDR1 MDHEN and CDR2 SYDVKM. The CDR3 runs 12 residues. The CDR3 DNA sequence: TGTGCCAGCAGCAGACAGTTAGAGACCCAGTACTTC. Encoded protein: CASSRQLETQYF.

The CDR3 sequence is CASSLVVPIAGGGTDTQYF. In nucleotides, the CDR3 is TGTGCCAGCAGCTTAGTCGTCCCAATAGCGGGGGGGGGCACAGATACGCAGTATTTT. The chain carries TRBV7-9 and TRBJ2-3; 11 bases align to TRBD2. The CDR3 is 19 amino acids. Trimming removed 1 base from V and 1 base from J; junction bases left unmatched: 10. Germline V CDR1 and CDR2: SEHNR, FQNEAQ (reference sequence).

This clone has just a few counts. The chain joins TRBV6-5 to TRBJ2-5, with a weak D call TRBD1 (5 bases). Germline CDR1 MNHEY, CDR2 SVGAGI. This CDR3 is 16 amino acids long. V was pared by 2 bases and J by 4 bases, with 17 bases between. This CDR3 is CASSYPGVGQGETQYF. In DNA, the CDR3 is TGTGCCAGCAGTTACCCTGGGGTGGGTCAGGGAGAGACCCAGTACTTC.

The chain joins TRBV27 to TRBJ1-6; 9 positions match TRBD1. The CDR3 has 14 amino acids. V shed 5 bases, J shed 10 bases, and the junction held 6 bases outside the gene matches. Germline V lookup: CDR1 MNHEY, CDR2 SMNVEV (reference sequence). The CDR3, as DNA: TGTGCCAGCAGTCCAGACAGGGGGTACTCACCCCTCCACTTT. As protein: CASSPDRGYSPLHF.

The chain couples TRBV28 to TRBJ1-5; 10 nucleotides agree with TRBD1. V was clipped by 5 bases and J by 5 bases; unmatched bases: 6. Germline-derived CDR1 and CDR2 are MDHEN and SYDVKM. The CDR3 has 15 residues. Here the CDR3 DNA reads TGTGCCAGCAGTGGCGGACAGGGGGTGTATCAGCCCCAGCATTTT. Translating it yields CASSGGQGVYQPQHF.

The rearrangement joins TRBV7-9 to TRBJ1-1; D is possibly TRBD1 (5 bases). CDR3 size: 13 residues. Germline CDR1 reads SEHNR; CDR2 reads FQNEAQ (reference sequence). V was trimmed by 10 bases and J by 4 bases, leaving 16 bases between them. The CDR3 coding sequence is TGTGCCACCGTCGGACACTTAAGCACTGAAGCTTTCTTT. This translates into CATVGHLSTEAFF.

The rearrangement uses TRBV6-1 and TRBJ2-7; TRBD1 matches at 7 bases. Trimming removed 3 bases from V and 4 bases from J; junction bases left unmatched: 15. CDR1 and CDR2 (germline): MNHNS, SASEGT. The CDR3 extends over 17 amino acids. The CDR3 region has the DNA TGTGCCAGCAGTGACCTTAAGGGGGCAGCGACCCCTTACGAGCAGTACTTC. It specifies CASSDLKGAATPYEQYF.

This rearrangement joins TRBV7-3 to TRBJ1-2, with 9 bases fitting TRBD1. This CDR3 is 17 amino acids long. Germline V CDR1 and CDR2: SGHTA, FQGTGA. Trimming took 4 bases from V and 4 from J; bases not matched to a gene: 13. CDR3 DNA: TGTGCCAGCAGCTCCGACCATAAGGGGACAGGGTTCTATGGCTACACCTTC. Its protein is CASSSDHKGTGFYGYTF.

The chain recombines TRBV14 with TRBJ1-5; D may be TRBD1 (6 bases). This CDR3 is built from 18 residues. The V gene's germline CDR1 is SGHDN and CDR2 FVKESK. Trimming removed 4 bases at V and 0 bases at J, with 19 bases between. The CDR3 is CASSRHLDRFYSNQPQHF. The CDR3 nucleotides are TGTGCCAGCAGCCGACACCTGGACAGATTTTATAGCAATCAGCCCCAGCATTTT.

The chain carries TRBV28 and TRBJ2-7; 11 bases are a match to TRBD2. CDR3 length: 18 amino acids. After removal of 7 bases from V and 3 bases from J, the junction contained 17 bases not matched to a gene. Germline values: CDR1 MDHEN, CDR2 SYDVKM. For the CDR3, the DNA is TGTGCCAGCACCCCAGGGGGGCCTAGCGGGAGGTCCCTCTACGAGCAGTACTTC. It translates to CASTPGGPSGRSLYEQYF.

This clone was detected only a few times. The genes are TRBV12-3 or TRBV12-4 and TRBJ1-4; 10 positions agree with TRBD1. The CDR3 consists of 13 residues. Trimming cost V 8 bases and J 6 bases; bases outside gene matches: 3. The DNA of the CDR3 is TGTGCCAGCTCGGGACAGGGGTATGAAAAACTGTTTTTT. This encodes CASSGQGYEKLFF.

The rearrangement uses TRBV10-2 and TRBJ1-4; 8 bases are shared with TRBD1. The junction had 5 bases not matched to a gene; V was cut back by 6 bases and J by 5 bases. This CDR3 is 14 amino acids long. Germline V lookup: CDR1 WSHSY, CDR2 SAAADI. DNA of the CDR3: TGCGCCAGCAGGAGGACAGGGTTCAATGAAAAACTGTTTTTT. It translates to CASRRTGFNEKLFF.

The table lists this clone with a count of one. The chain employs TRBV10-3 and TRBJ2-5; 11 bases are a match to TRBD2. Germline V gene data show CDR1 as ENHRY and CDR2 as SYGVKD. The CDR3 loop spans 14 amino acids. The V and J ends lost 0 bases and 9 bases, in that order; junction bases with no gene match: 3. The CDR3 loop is CAISESTSGSPQYF. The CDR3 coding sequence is TGTGCCATCAGTGAGTCCACTAGCGGGAGCCCCCAGTACTTC.